The 23 T cell receptor beta chains below were found in one sample sequenced in a study of cytomegalovirus exposure and HLA in healthy donors. The PCR was carried out with 60 Vbeta primers and 13 Jbeta primers. Repertoires were generated with immunoSEQ multiplex PCR, while TCRdb's copy carries only in-frame clones and drops some. The sample lists around 170,000 clones, approximately 88% occurring once. The sample was PBMCs. The receptors originated from a woman aged 50 to 65 in good health and CMV-seropositive.

The chain joins TRBV27 to TRBJ1-1, with D perhaps TRBD1 (5 bases). CDR1 is MNHEY and CDR2 is SMNVEV in the germline V gene (reference sequence). The length of the CDR3 is 14 residues. Trimming removed 3 bases at V and 0 bases at J, with 8 bases between. The DNA for the CDR3 is TGTGCCAGCAGTTTGGGGCCCATGAACACTGAAGCTTTCTTT. Amino acids: CASSLGPMNTEAFF.

This sequence joins TRBV7-2 and TRBJ2-7, with a possible D match to TRBD2 (5 bases). Per the germline V gene, CDR1 is SGHTA and CDR2 is FQGNSA. V lost 5 bases, J lost 10 bases, and 15 bases lay in between. This CDR3 has 12 amino acids. The CDR3 loop reads CASSTLGGDQYF. The CDR3 DNA reads TGTGCCAGCAGCACACTCGGAGGAGACCAGTACTTC.

This chain links TRBV21-1 with TRBJ2-2; the table's D gene call, TRBD2, was not cross checked with the DNA. TRBV21-1 is a pseudogene segment. CDR3 length: 18 residues. The CDR3 loop is CASVRTSGGREGTGELFF. The DNA for the CDR3 is TGTGCCAGCGTCCGGACTAGCGGGGGCCGGGAGGGCACCGGGGAGCTGTTTTTT.

The V gene is TRBV7-3, the J gene TRBJ2-1; 10 bases are shared with TRBD2. The V gene end was trimmed by 3 bases and the J gene end by 7 bases; junction bases not matched to a gene: 6. The V gene's germline CDR1 is SGHTA and CDR2 FQGTGA. This CDR3 has 15 amino acids. DNA of the CDR3: TGTGCCAGCAGCTTGGAACTAGCGGGGAGTAATGAGCAGTTCTTC. Its translation is CASSLELAGSNEQFF.

This clone has only a few counts. This chain uses TRBV19 with TRBJ1-5; maybe TRBD1 (6 bases). Trimming left V 5 bases short and J 4 bases short, with 18 bases between. CDR1 is LNHDA and CDR2 is SQIVND in the germline V gene (reference sequence). The CDR3 extends over 16 amino acids. The CDR3 sequence: CASSPPGRGRNQPQHF. Here the CDR3 DNA reads TGTGCCAGTAGTCCCCCCGGCAGGGGAAGGAATCAGCCCCAGCATTTT.

The chain employs TRBV14 and TRBJ2-2; D gene uncertain. This CDR3 region has 14 residues. Trimming shortened V by 1 base and J by 2 bases, and 5 bases separated the two germline ends. CDR1 is SGHDN and CDR2 is FVKESK in the germline V gene. DNA of the CDR3: TGTGCCAGCAGCCAAGTTTATAACACCGGGGAGCTGTTTTTT. Translated: CASSQVYNTGELFF.

About this clone itself: At one end the junction does not follow the germline gene, possibly because of a read error. This sequence joins TRBV5-4 and TRBJ2-3, with 8 bases that match TRBD2. The CDR3 loop spans 15 amino acids. Germline CDR1 is SGHNT and CDR2 is YYREEE (reference sequence). CDR3 sequence: CATSPRGGPADTQYF. As DNA, the CDR3 is TGTGCCACCAGCCCACGGGGGGGCCCGGCAGATACGCAGTATTTT. The variable domain in full, with the rest retrieved from reference TRBV5-4 and TRBJ2-3, is ETGVTQSPTHLIKTRGQQVTLRCSSQSGHNTVSWYQQALGQGPQFIFQYYREEENGRGNFPPRFSGLQFPNYSSELNVNALELDDSALYLCATSPRGGPADTQYFGPGTRLTVL.

To note about this clone: Sequence at one end of the junction differs from germline and may be a read error. The gene calls are TRBV7-7 and TRBJ2-2, with TRBD1 as a possible D gene (5 bases). Germline V CDR1 and CDR2: SSHAT, FNYEAQ (reference sequence). This CDR3 has 15 residues. The CDR3 sequence is CASSLGQGSTGELFF. In DNA, the CDR3 is TGTGCTAGCAGCTTAGGTCAGGGTAGCACCGGGGAGCTGTTTTTT.

This chain links TRBV19 with TRBJ1-5; D not resolved. The CDR3 loop spans 15 amino acids. The germline V and J ends were trimmed by 3 bases and 4 bases, with 13 bases remaining between them. CDR1 is LNHDA, CDR2 SQIVND, per germline (reference sequence). CDR3 nucleotides: TGTGCCAGTAGTATTATCCCCCCGAGGAATCAGCCCCAGCATTTT. As protein: CASSIIPPRNQPQHF.

With regard to this clone: The germline gene is not matched at one end of the junction; a read error may be the cause. This sample includes further DNA sequences coding for the same CDR3. The chain links TRBV11-2 to TRBJ2-1; tentative D call: TRBD1 (6 bases). Germline assignment: CDR1 SGHAT and CDR2 FQNNGV. This CDR3 has 17 amino acids. The CDR3 DNA is TGTGCCAGCAGTTTAACGGGACACCCGAACTCCTATAATGAGCAGTTCTTC. This encodes CASSLTGHPNSYNEQFF.

V gene TRBV6-6 combines with J gene TRBJ1-6; D is perhaps TRBD1 (5 bases). V was clipped by 6 bases and J by 7 bases, with 7 bases between them. The CDR3 sequence is 12 residues long. Germline lookup yields CDR1 MNHNY and CDR2 SVGAGI (reference sequence). DNA for the CDR3: TGTGCCAGCAGGACAGTGAATTCACCCCTCCACTTT. This encodes CASRTVNSPLHF.

The chain joins TRBV7-8 to TRBJ2-1, with 8 nucleotides matching TRBD2. Germline V gene data show CDR1 as SGHVS and CDR2 as FQNEAQ. V lost 5 bases and J lost 2; bases outside the gene matches: 8. The CDR3 totals 16 residues. The CDR3 is CASSPGGGGAYNEQFF. The DNA for the CDR3 is TGTGCCAGCAGCCCCGGGGGGGGCGGGGCCTACAATGAGCAGTTCTTC.

This clone was counted once. V usage is TRBV19 and J usage is TRBJ2-7, with 7 bases fitting TRBD1. The ends lost 5 bases at V and 12 bases at J; junction bases unmatched: 10. The CDR3 runs to 12 residues. Germline V gene lookup returns CDR1 LNHDA and CDR2 SQIVND (reference sequence). This CDR3 is CASSATTGSRYF. The CDR3 DNA sequence: TGTGCCAGTAGTGCGACGACAGGGTCCAGGTACTTC.

The chain is built from TRBV27 and TRBJ1-5, with 7 bases that match TRBD1. Germline trimming cut 6 bases from V and 5 bases from J; bases unmatched to any gene: 7. The CDR3 is 14 amino acids. Germline V lookup: CDR1 MNHEY, CDR2 SMNVEV (reference sequence). CDR3 residues: CASRQTGADQPQHF. DNA for the CDR3: TGTGCCAGCAGACAAACAGGGGCGGATCAGCCCCAGCATTTT.

The chain joins TRBV11-3 to TRBJ2-3, with 14 bases that match TRBD2. CDR1 is SGHNT, CDR2 YENEEA, per germline. The CDR3 has 17 residues. Unmatched junction bases numbered 6, after V lost 5 bases and J lost 2 bases. CDR3 nucleotides: TGTGCCAGCAGCCCGGGGACTAGCGGGGGCACCACAGATACGCAGTATTTT. Residues: CASSPGTSGGTTDTQYF.

The chain employs TRBV27 and TRBJ2-5, with TRBD2 as a possible D gene (5 bases). Deletions cut 1 base from V and 5 bases from J, with 14 bases between. The germline CDR1 and CDR2 sequences are MNHEY and SMNVEV (reference sequence). This CDR3 is 15 amino acids long. CDR3 amino acids: CASSLWGQRVETQYF. The CDR3 nucleotides are TGTGCCAGCAGTTTATGGGGTCAGAGGGTGGAGACCCAGTACTTC.

The chain employs TRBV5-1 and TRBJ2-7; a possible D gene is TRBD2 (5 bases). The CDR3 contains 15 residues. The ends were cut back, 4 bases at V and 0 bases at J, with 14 bases in the middle. Germline lookup yields CDR1 SGHRS and CDR2 YFSETQ. The CDR3 reads CASSPSTGSSYEQYF. CDR3 sequence (DNA): TGCGCCAGCAGCCCATCCACGGGGAGCTCCTACGAGCAGTACTTC.

This clone has only one observation. The chain combines TRBV19 with TRBJ1-2, with 8 bases that match TRBD1. Germline trimming cut 5 bases from V and 8 bases from J; bases unmatched to any gene: 7. This CDR3 has 13 residues. Germline lookup yields CDR1 LNHDA and CDR2 SQIVND (reference sequence). CDR3 amino acids: CASSVTGEEGYTF. The CDR3 bases are TGTGCCAGTAGTGTGACAGGGGAGGAGGGCTACACCTTC.

CDR3 sequence (DNA): TGTGCCACCAGCAGAGACCGCTCTGGAAACACCATATATTTT. Amino acid sequence: CATSRDRSGNTIYF. The J gene is TRBJ1-3, the V gene TRBV15; no definite D call. This CDR3 has 14 residues. The germline V gene encodes CDR1 LNHNV and CDR2 YYDKDF (reference sequence). Trimming pared 0 bases from V and 0 bases from J, leaving 3 bases between.

This chain connects TRBV7-2 to TRBJ2-7; D is unresolved. Germline CDR1 and CDR2: SGHTA and FQGNSA. The CDR3 runs to 17 residues. Trimming pared 1 base from V and 3 bases from J, leaving 19 bases between. CDR3 in amino acids: CASSLGAGRRLIYEQYF. The DNA for the CDR3 is TGTGCCAGCAGCTTAGGGGCTGGCCGTCGCCTTATCTACGAGCAGTACTTC.

The chain couples TRBV10-1 to TRBJ2-5; 9 bases are a match to TRBD2. Losses at the gene ends were 4 bases for V and 5 bases for J; bases not matched to a gene: 8. Germline CDR1 WNHNN, CDR2 SYGVQD (reference sequence). There are 15 residues in the CDR3. The DNA of the CDR3 is TGCGCCAGCAGTGGGAATAGCGGGGGTTTTGAGACCCAGTACTTC. Translation: CASSGNSGGFETQYF.

The chain couples TRBV6-1 to TRBJ1-4; D may be TRBD1 (5 bases). V was cut by 4 bases and J by 7 bases, with 10 bases left in between. CDR1 MNHNS and CDR2 SASEGT come from the germline V gene. The CDR3 runs 13 residues. The CDR3 DNA follows: TGTGCCAGCAGTGGCTCCAGGGTTGAAAAACTGTTTTTT. Protein sequence: CASSGSRVEKLFF.

The chain uses TRBV9 and TRBJ2-7; 8 nucleotides match TRBD1. The germline V gene encodes CDR1 SGDLS and CDR2 YYNGEE. There are 15 residues in the CDR3. V lost 4 bases, J lost 7 bases, and 13 bases stayed unmatched. The CDR3 region has the DNA TGTGCCAGCAGCCGTTCGAGGACAGGGTTAGATGAGCAGTACTTC. Translation gives CASSRSRTGLDEQYF.